This is a list of T cell receptor beta chains from one sample in a study of PD-1 blockade in classical Hodgkin lymphoma. The repertoire was sequenced with immunoSEQ multiplex PCR; TCRdb's copy has only in-frame clones and lacks some. This table has 20,000 to 30,000 clones, approximately 81% appearing once. Source: peripheral blood mononuclear cells (PBMCs), taken before the second cycle of nivolumab. The receptors come from a human donor with classical Hodgkin lymphoma. Both conserved end residues are part of each CDR3. Each record gives: D gene, V gene, J gene, clone size, CDR3 protein, CDR3 DNA. D genes are given only for firm matches. Not all rows give a size; the values are once, few, many and, for expanded clones, a class.

>.|TRBV29-1|TRBJ2-5|.
CSVEPERGRGETQYF
TGCAGCGTCGAGCCGGAGAGGGGAAGAGGAGAGACCCAGTACTTC
>.|TRBV29-1|TRBJ2-1|.
CSVGGGPYNEQFF
TGCAGCGTTGGTGGGGGTCCCTACAATGAGCAGTTCTTC
>TRBD1|TRBV7-9|TRBJ1-1|.
CASSLGQGASNAEAFF
TGTGCCAGCAGCTTGGGACAGGGGGCAAGTAACGCTGAAGCTTTCTTT
>.|TRBV10-3|TRBJ2-7|.
CATREGAGLYYEQYF
TGTGCCACGAGGGAAGGAGCAGGCCTCTACTACGAGCAGTACTTC
>TRBD2|TRBV19|TRBJ2-1|once
CASSRAGGRDEQFF
TGTGCCAGTAGCCGAGCGGGAGGGAGGGATGAGCAGTTCTTC
>.|TRBV9|TRBJ1-5|.
CASSGQYSNQPQHF
TGTGCCAGCAGCGGTCAGTATAGCAATCAGCCCCAGCATTTT
>TRBD1|TRBV6-5|TRBJ1-3|.
CASSYQITGVNTIYF
TGTGCCAGCAGTTACCAGATAACAGGGGTTAACACCATATATTTT
>.|TRBV30|TRBJ2-5|.
CAWSYGQLEETQYF
TGTGCCTGGAGTTATGGACAGCTAGAAGAGACCCAGTACTTC
>.|TRBV27|TRBJ2-7|.
CASSPLAVQRIGEQYF
TGTGCCAGCAGTCCCTTAGCGGTTCAGAGGATCGGCGAGCAGTACTTC
>TRBD2|TRBV4-1|TRBJ2-1|.
CASSQMGLAAYNEQFF
TGCGCCAGCAGCCAAATGGGACTAGCGGCCTACAATGAGCAGTTCTTC
>TRBD1|TRBV28|TRBJ1-5|.
CASQVLPLRQGITQPQHF
TGTGCCAGCCAAGTTTTACCACTCCGACAGGGAATCACTCAGCCCCAGCATTTT
>TRBD2|TRBV28|TRBJ2-1|.
CASSSASGSDEQFF
TGTGCCAGCAGTTCGGCTAGCGGGAGTGATGAGCAGTTCTTC
>.|TRBV27|TRBJ2-1|.
CASIGATYNEQFF
TGTGCCAGCATTGGGGCGACCTACAATGAGCAGTTCTTC
>.|TRBV27|TRBJ1-5|.
CASSFTGQTQHF
TGTGCCAGCAGTTTCACAGGGCAGACCCAGCATTTT
>.|TRBV30|TRBJ2-3|.
CAWSVGIADTQYF
TGTGCCTGGAGTGTCGGGATCGCAGATACGCAGTATTTT
>TRBD2|TRBV25-1|TRBJ2-2|.
CASSDLAGKTPGELFF
TGTGCCAGCAGTGATTTAGCGGGAAAGACCCCCGGGGAGCTGTTTTTT
>.|TRBV9|TRBJ1-1|once
CASSVVPAPEAFF
TGTGCCAGCAGCGTAGTGCCAGCTCCTGAAGCTTTCTTT
>TRBD1|TRBV28|TRBJ1-2|.
CASSLGQGVIANGYTF
TGTGCCAGCAGTTTAGGACAGGGGGTAATCGCGAACGGCTACACCTTC
>.|TRBV5-6|TRBJ2-3|once
CASSSDSGGTDTQYF
TGTGCCAGCAGCTCGGATTCGGGGGGCACAGATACGCAGTATTTT
>TRBD1|TRBV9|TRBJ1-4|.
CASSPRGTGFEKLFF
TGTGCCAGCAGCCCGCGTGGGACAGGGTTCGAAAAACTGTTTTTT
>.|TRBV7-9|TRBJ1-4|.
CASSFGTHATNEKLFF
TGTGCCAGCAGCTTTGGGACACACGCAACTAATGAAAAACTGTTTTTT
>.|TRBV6-1|TRBJ1-1|.
CASSEAEESTEAFF
TGTGCCAGCAGTGAAGCTGAAGAGAGCACTGAAGCTTTCTTT
>TRBD1|TRBV5-1|TRBJ2-5|.
CASSLGQGGQETQYF
TGCGCCAGCAGCTTGGGACAGGGGGGCCAAGAGACCCAGTACTTC
>TRBD1|TRBV27|TRBJ1-1|.
CASRGTGYTPEAFF
TGTGCCAGCAGGGGGACAGGGTATACCCCTGAAGCTTTCTTT
>.|TRBV28|TRBJ2-7|.
CASSPPLDPYEQYF
TGTGCCAGCAGTCCACCGTTGGACCCCTACGAGCAGTACTTC
>.|TRBV9|TRBJ2-1|.
CASSVATAGSSYNEQFF
TGTGCCAGCAGCGTAGCTACGGCGGGGAGCTCCTACAATGAGCAGTTCTTC
>.|TRBV6-5|TRBJ1-2|few
CASSYSKGYRYTF
TGTGCCAGCAGTTACTCGAAAGGGTATCGCTACACCTTC
>.|TRBV5-1|TRBJ1-6|once
CASSDNVDGGSPLHF
TGCGCCAGCAGCGATAACGTTGACGGGGGATCACCCCTCCACTTT
>.|TRBV27|TRBJ2-7|.
CAIPRGLSRYSYEQYF
TGTGCCATCCCCCGGGGCCTTTCCAGGTACTCCTACGAGCAGTACTTC
>.|TRBV9|TRBJ2-3|.
CASSERLLTSTDTQYF
TGTGCCAGCAGCGAACGACTCCTGACTAGCACAGATACGCAGTATTTT
>TRBD2|TRBV19|TRBJ2-3|.
CASSIDGSGASTDTQYF
TGTGCCAGTAGTATAGATGGTAGCGGGGCTAGCACAGATACGCAGTATTTT
>.|TRBV4-1|TRBJ2-3|.
CASSQGAGADTQYF
TGCGCCAGCAGCCAAGGGGCAGGGGCAGATACGCAGTATTTT
>.|TRBV23-1|TRBJ1-2|.
CASTPGQSSYGYTF
TGCGCCAGCACCCCCGGCCAAAGTTCGTATGGCTACACCTTC
>.|TRBV30|TRBJ1-1|.
CAWSASVGNTEAFF
TGTGCCTGGAGTGCCTCCGTGGGGAACACTGAAGCTTTCTTT
>.|TRBV5-5|TRBJ2-2|.
CASSLRSGTGELFF
TGTGCCAGCAGCCTCCGGTCGGGGACCGGGGAGCTGTTTTTT
>TRBD1|TRBV28|TRBJ1-2|.
CASRPTGGGDGYTF
TGTGCCAGCAGACCTACAGGGGGAGGGGATGGCTACACCTTC
>TRBD1|TRBV30|TRBJ1-2|.
CAWSTGDYGYTF
TGTGCCTGGAGTACAGGGGACTATGGCTACACCTTC
>.|TRBV7-2|TRBJ1-2|few
CASSLSGTESISYGYTF
TGTGCCAGCAGCTTATCCGGGACCGAGTCCATCTCCTATGGCTACACCTTC
>TRBD1|TRBV30|TRBJ1-1|.
CAWSVVSGKILRQGAGATEAFF
TGTGCCTGGAGTGTAGTGTCGGGGAAAATTTTGAGACAGGGGGCTGGGGCCACTGAAGCTTTCTTT
>TRBD1|TRBV6-6|TRBJ1-2|.
CASSGTANYGYTF
TGTGCCAGCAGTGGGACAGCTAACTATGGCTACACCTTC
>TRBD2|TRBV6-1|TRBJ2-7|.
CASSGSSGGAPEQYF
TGTGCCAGCAGTGGATCTAGCGGGGGGGCTCCCGAGCAGTACTTC
>.|TRBV6-1|TRBJ2-7|.
CASSGEGRSWDEQYF
TGTGCCAGCAGTGGTGAAGGCCGCTCTTGGGACGAGCAGTACTTC
>.|TRBV5-3|TRBJ2-7|.
CARSLLSSGAHVYEQYF
TGTGCCAGAAGCTTGCTGTCTTCGGGGGCTCATGTCTACGAGCAGTACTTC
>TRBD1|TRBV5-1|TRBJ1-2|.
CASSLGDRAQGYTF
TGCGCCAGCAGCTTGGGCGACAGGGCCCAGGGCTACACCTTC
>TRBD2|TRBV9|TRBJ2-7|.
CASSAGGAYEQYF
TGTGCCAGCAGCGCCGGGGGGGCCTACGAGCAGTACTTC
>.|TRBV29-1|TRBJ1-1|few
CSVGVTGTIAFF
TGCAGCGTTGGGGTAACAGGGACGATAGCTTTCTTT
>.|TRBV6-1|TRBJ2-2|.
CASRDSGQLFF
TGTGCCAGCAGGGACAGCGGGCAGCTGTTTTTT
>.|TRBV20-1|TRBJ2-7|.
CSANYYEQYF
TGCAGTGCCAACTACTACGAGCAGTACTTC
>TRBD1|TRBV6-1|TRBJ2-3|few
CASTAGTGSSDTQYF
TGTGCCAGCACCGCCGGGACAGGGTCGTCAGATACGCAGTATTTT
>.|TRBV19|TRBJ1-1|.
CASSMPRRGYTEAFF
TGTGCCAGTAGTATGCCGAGGAGGGGGTACACTGAAGCTTTCTTT
>TRBD1|TRBV19|TRBJ1-5|.
CASSTLETGSNQPQHF
TGTGCCAGTAGTACCCTCGAGACAGGGAGCAATCAGCCCCAGCATTTT
>TRBD1|TRBV6-5|TRBJ1-2|.
CASSQDRNYGYTF
TGTGCCAGCAGCCAGGACAGGAACTATGGCTACACCTTC
>.|TRBV20-1|TRBJ2-7|few
CSAKRSYEQYF
TGCAGTGCGAAGCGGTCCTACGAGCAGTACTTC
>.|TRBV18|TRBJ1-2|.
CASSPRGDIDYGYTF
TGTGCCAGCTCACCACGGGGGGACATCGACTATGGCTACACCTTC
>.|TRBV4-1|TRBJ1-3|.
CASSPIYNSGNTIYF
TGCGCCAGCAGTCCTATCTACAACTCTGGAAACACCATATATTTT
>TRBD1|TRBV28|TRBJ1-5|.
CASSPPRQGFVQPQHF
TGTGCCAGCAGTCCGCCGAGACAGGGTTTCGTACAGCCCCAGCATTTT